This TCR beta chain was profiled in a study of T cells in tumors after PD-1 blockade. Turning to the study itself: Patients had no prior checkpoint blockade, systemic immunosuppressants, or anti-cancer therapy within 4 weeks. General study points: About 41% of tumor TCR clonotypes were also found in blood.

Assay: immunoSEQ multiplex PCR; the TCRdb copy retains only in-frame clones and omits some. The repertoire holds nearly 25,000 clones, with about 84% as singletons. Points on this clone: Antigen unknown.

Tumor or blood genomic DNA was sequenced, with inputs of about 550 ng to 6,004 ng. CDR3 length equals 17 residues. The V segment lost 1 base and the J segment 9 bases; nucleotides outside the gene matches: 10. Germline CDR1 and CDR2: SGHNT and YENEEA. The chain carries TRBV11-3 and TRBJ2-1; 12 bases align to TRBD2. The TCR comes from a human donor with basal cell carcinoma. This specimen was PBMCs, taken after anti-PD-1 treatment. DNA of the CDR3: TGTGCCAGCAGCTTAGCAACTAGCGGGGGGACAAGCTTTGAGCAGTTCTTC. It is translated as CASSLATSGGTSFEQFF.